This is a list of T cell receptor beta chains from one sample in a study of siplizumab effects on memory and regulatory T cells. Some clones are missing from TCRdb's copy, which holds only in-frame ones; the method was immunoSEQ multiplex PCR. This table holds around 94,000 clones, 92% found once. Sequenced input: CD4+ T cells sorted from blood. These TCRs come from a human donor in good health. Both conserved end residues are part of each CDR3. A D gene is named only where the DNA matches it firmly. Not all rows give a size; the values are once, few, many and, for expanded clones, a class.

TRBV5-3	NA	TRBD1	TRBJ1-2	CARALRDSYGYTF	TGTGCCAGAGCCCTTAGGGACAGCTATGGCTACACCTTC
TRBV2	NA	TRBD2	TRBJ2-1	CASSPLKVAGGNFKSYNEQFF	TGTGCCAGCAGCCCCCTTAAAGTGGCGGGAGGTAATTTCAAGTCCTACAATGAGCAGTTCTTC
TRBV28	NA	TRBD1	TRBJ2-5	CASSWAGPGGNQETQYF	TGTGCCAGCAGTTGGGCGGGACCAGGGGGCAATCAAGAGACCCAGTACTTC
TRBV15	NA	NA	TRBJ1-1	CATSRDISRDASWAFF	TGTGCCACCAGCAGAGATATTAGCAGGGACGCTTCTTGGGCTTTCTTT
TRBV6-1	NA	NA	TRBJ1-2	CASSEARGLGGYTF	TGTGCCAGCAGTGAAGCTCGGGGGCTAGGTGGCTACACCTTC
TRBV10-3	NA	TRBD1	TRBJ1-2	CAIRSQGAILYGYTF	TGTGCCATCAGATCACAGGGGGCCATTCTGTATGGCTACACCTTC
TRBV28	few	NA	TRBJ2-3	CASLDSTFTDTQYF	TGTGCCAGCCTCGACAGTACCTTCACAGATACGCAGTATTTT
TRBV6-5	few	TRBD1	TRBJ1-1	CASNKQGSTEAFF	TGTGCCAGCAATAAACAGGGGAGCACTGAAGCTTTCTTT
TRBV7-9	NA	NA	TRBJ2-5	CASSLFLRGSGETQYF	TGTGCCAGCAGCTTATTCCTCCGGGGATCGGGCGAGACCCAGTACTTC
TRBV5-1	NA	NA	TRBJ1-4	CASSSGPGDEKLFF	TGCGCCAGCAGCTCCGGACCAGGGGATGAAAAACTGTTTTTT
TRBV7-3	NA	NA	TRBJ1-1	CASSLKGGGNTEAFF	TGTGCCAGCAGCTTAAAAGGAGGAGGAAACACTGAAGCTTTCTTT
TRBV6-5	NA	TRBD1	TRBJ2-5	CASSYSMTGTRETQYF	TGTGCCAGCAGTTACTCCATGACAGGGACGAGGGAGACCCAGTACTTC
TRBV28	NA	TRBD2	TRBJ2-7	CASSYRLFGTSVYEQYF	TGTGCCAGCAGTTACCGGCTTTTTGGGACTAGCGTCTACGAGCAGTACTTC
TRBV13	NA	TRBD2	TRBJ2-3	CASSLGLSSGSTDTQYF	TGTGCCAGCAGCTTAGGTTTGTCTAGCGGATCCACAGATACGCAGTATTTT
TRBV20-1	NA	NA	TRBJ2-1	CSATPDNEQFF	TGCAGTGCTACCCCCGACAATGAGCAGTTCTTC
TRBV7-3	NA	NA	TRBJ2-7	CASSLQTGNYEQYF	TGTGCCAGCAGCCTTCAGACGGGGAATTACGAGCAGTACTTC
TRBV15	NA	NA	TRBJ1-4	CAASGHPSEKLFF	TGTGCCGCTTCGGGCCATCCAAGTGAAAAACTGTTTTTT
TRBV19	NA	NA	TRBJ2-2	CASSIVAGPSLGTGELFF	TGTGCCAGTAGTATCGTCGCGGGACCTTCCTTGGGCACCGGGGAGCTGTTTTTT
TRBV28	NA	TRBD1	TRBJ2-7	CASSFKGTGAYEQYF	TGTGCCAGCAGTTTCAAAGGGACAGGGGCCTACGAGCAGTACTTC
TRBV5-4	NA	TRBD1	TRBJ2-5	CASTLDREKTQYF	TGTGCCAGCACCCTCGACAGGGAAAAGACCCAGTACTTC
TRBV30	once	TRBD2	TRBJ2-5	CAWNSGRGGETQYF	TGTGCCTGGAATAGCGGGAGGGGAGGAGAGACCCAGTACTTC
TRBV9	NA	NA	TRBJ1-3	CASSATAGNTIYF	TGTGCCAGCAGCGCGACAGCTGGAAACACCATATATTTT
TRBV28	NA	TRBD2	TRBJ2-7	CASSFGIWTSGSQYYEQYF	TGTGCCAGCAGTTTCGGGATCTGGACTAGCGGGAGCCAATACTACGAGCAGTACTTC
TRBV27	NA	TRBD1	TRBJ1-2	CASGRQGYGYTF	TGTGCCAGCGGGAGACAGGGGTATGGCTACACCTTC
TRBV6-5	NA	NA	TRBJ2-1	CASHGQTSYNEQFF	TGTGCCAGCCACGGACAGACCTCCTACAATGAGCAGTTCTTC
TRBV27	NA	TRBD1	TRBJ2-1	CASSHQTGTGISEQFF	TGTGCCAGCAGTCACCAGACCGGGACAGGGATTAGTGAGCAGTTCTTC
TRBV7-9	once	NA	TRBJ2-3	CASSLALPSTDTQYF	TGTGCCAGCAGCTTAGCCCTCCCTAGCACAGATACGCAGTATTTT
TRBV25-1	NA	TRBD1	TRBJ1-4	CASSEGFRTGGNEKLFF	TGTGCCAGCAGTGAAGGATTTCGGACAGGGGGTAATGAAAAACTGTTTTTT
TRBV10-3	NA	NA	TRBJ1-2	CAISRPQNGYTF	TGTGCCATCAGCAGGCCCCAAAATGGCTACACCTTC
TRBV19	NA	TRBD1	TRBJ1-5	CASGTVNSNQPQHF	TGTGCCAGTGGGACAGTAAATAGCAATCAGCCCCAGCATTTT
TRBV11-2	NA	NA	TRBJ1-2	CASSRSTLTVNYGYTF	TGTGCCAGCAGCCGATCTACCTTGACAGTTAACTATGGCTACACCTTC
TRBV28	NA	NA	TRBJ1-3	CASSFARYSGNTIYF	TGTGCCAGCAGTTTCGCGCGGTACTCTGGAAACACCATATATTTT
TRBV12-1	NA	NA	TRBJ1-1	CASTPGAANTEAFF	TGTGCCAGCACACCGGGAGCCGCTAACACTGAAGCTTTCTTT
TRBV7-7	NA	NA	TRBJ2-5	CASSFGGTETQYF	TGTGCCAGCAGCTTCGGTGGAACAGAGACCCAGTACTTC
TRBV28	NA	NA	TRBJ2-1	CASKTSEQFF	TGTGCCAGCAAAACCTCTGAGCAGTTCTTC
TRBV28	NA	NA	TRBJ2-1	CASSLRVGEQFF	TGTGCCAGCAGTTTACGGGTAGGGGAGCAGTTCTTC
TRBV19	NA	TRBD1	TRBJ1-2	CASRGSPGTGSGYGYTF	TGTGCCAGTAGGGGCTCTCCCGGGACAGGTTCGGGCTATGGCTACACCTTC
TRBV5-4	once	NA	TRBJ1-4	CASRRQGNEKLFF	TGTGCCAGCAGACGGCAGGGAAATGAAAAACTGTTTTTT
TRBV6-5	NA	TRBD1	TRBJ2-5	CASSNGQGPETQYF	TGTGCCAGCAGCAACGGACAGGGTCCAGAGACCCAGTACTTC
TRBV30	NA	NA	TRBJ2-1	CAWTPRDQEQFF	TGTGCCTGGACCCCGAGGGACCAAGAGCAGTTCTTC
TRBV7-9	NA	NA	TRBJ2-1	CASSLAVTSYNEQFF	TGTGCCAGCAGCTTAGCGGTCACCTCCTACAATGAGCAGTTCTTC
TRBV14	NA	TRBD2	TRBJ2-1	CASSLRGLAVPKDTYNEQFF	TGTGCCAGCAGCCTCCGAGGACTAGCGGTACCAAAAGATACCTACAATGAGCAGTTCTTC
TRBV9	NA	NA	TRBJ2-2	CASSVAFAGELFF	TGTGCCAGCAGCGTAGCCTTTGCGGGGGAGCTGTTTTTT
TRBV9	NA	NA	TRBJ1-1	CASSPLGLLMNTEAFF	TGTGCCAGCAGCCCTCTTGGTTTACTCATGAACACTGAAGCTTTCTTT
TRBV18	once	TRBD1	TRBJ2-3	CASSPTGTGPPFDTQYF	TGTGCCAGCTCACCAACCGGGACAGGCCCGCCGTTCGATACGCAGTATTTT
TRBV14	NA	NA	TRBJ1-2	CASSQGALRGYGYTF	TGTGCCAGCAGCCAAGGGGCCCTAAGAGGTTATGGCTACACCTTC